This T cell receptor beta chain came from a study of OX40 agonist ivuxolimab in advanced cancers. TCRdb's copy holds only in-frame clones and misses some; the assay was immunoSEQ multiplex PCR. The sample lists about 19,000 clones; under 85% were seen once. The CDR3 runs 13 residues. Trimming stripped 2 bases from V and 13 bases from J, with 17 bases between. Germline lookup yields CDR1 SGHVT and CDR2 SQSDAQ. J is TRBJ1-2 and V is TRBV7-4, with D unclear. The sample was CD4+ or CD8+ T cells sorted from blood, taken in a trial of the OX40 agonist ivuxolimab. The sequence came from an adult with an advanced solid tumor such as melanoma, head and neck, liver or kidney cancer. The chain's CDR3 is CASSLSHREKCTF. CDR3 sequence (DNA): TGTGCCAGCAGCTTAAGTCACCGGGAGAAATGCACCTTC.